Each of the 10 T cell receptor beta chains below was sequenced from the same sample in a study of breast tumors, draining lymph nodes, adjacent tissues. TCRdb recomputed calls from the multiplex PCR reads with MiXCR, one row per CDR3 protein. Of some 97,000 distinct CDR3 sequences in the sample, approximately 21% were seen once. The lymph nodes were axillary draining lymph nodes from breast cancer patients. The sample taken for sequencing was axillary lymph node tissue. The receptors derive from a female donor with breast cancer. Some clones in this sample may be carry-over from other donors' samples.

The chain couples TRBV5-4 to TRBJ2-5; D is perhaps TRBD2 (5 bases). The V and J ends lost 3 bases and 5 bases respectively, with 8 bases between them. Germline V gives CDR1 SGHNT, CDR2 YYREEE (reference sequence). The CDR3 sequence is 12 residues long. CDR3 loop: CASSSGLETQYF. The CDR3 nucleotides are TGTGCCAGCAGCTCGGGGTTGGAGACCCAGTACTTC. The whole variable domain, filled in from reference TRBV5-4 and TRBJ2-5, reads ETGVTQSPTHLIKTRGQQVTLRCSSQSGHNTVSWYQQALGQGPQFIFQYYREEENGRGNFPPRFSGLQFPNYSSELNVNALELDDSALYLCASSSGLETQYFGPGTRLLVL.

This clonotype was counted at least ten times. CDR3 sequence reads: CASSYTGQSNSPLHF. CDR3 nucleotides: TGTGCCAGCAGTTATACGGGACAGAGCAATTCACCCCTCCACTTT. This sequence joins TRBV6-5 and TRBJ1-6; 7 nucleotides match TRBD1. V lost 3 bases to trimming and J lost 7 bases; unmatched junction nucleotides: 6. Germline CDR1 is MNHEY and CDR2 is SVGAGI. The CDR3 has 15 amino acids.

In the case of this clonotype: Since a much larger clone is just one base distant, this may be a read error. The J gene is TRBJ2-1, the V gene TRBV6-1; D perhaps matches TRBD2 (5 bases). Per the germline V gene, CDR1 is MNHNS and CDR2 is SASEGT. This CDR3 spans 15 amino acids. Here the CDR3 DNA reads TGTGCCAGCAGTGCCGGGATGAGCTCCTACAATGAGCAGTCCTTC. It is translated as CASSAGMSSYNEQSF.

This chain links TRBV3-1 with TRBJ2-3, with TRBD2 matching 14 bases. The germline V gene encodes CDR1 LGHDT and CDR2 YNNKEL (reference sequence). The CDR3 is 18 residues long. V shed 4 bases and J 4 bases; nucleotides not matched to a gene: 10. The CDR3 DNA sequence: TGTGCCAGCAGCCTCCGACTAGCGGGGGGGCGTCTAGCAGATACGCAGTATTTT. Protein: CASSLRLAGGRLADTQYF.

Concerning this clonotype itself: A read error may explain this, as a much larger clone is one base away. V gene TRBV6-1 combines with J gene TRBJ1-5; a possible D gene is TRBD1 (6 bases). Looked up from germline, CDR1 is MNHNS and CDR2 is SASEGT. The CDR3 is 15 residues long. As DNA, the CDR3 is TGTACCAGCAGTGAAGCATTAGGGGGTGGACAGCCCCAGCATTTT. This sequence encodes CTSSEALGGGQPQHF.

At least ten counts were recorded for this clonotype. The rearrangement joins TRBV10-1 to TRBJ2-3, with 7 positions matching TRBD1. CDR1 and CDR2 (germline): WNHNN, SYGVQD (reference sequence). This CDR3 has 15 residues. The ends lost 7 bases at V and 6 bases at J; junction bases unmatched: 13. The CDR3 sequence is CASTGQAQRLDTQYF. The CDR3, as DNA: TGCGCCAGCACCGGACAGGCTCAGAGGCTCGATACGCAGTATTTT.

This clonotype came up many times. J is TRBJ2-3 and V is TRBV10-3; 7 nucleotides line up with TRBD2. The CDR3 has 15 residues. V shed 3 bases, J shed 3 bases, and the junction held 6 bases outside the gene matches. CDR1 ENHRY and CDR2 SYGVKD come from the germline V gene. The CDR3: CAISDRRESTDTQYF. The CDR3, as DNA: TGTGCCATCAGTGATAGGCGGGAGTCAACAGATACGCAGTATTTT.

This clonotype was found many times. This sequence joins TRBV6-1 and TRBJ2-3, with D perhaps TRBD1 (6 bases). V was trimmed by 7 bases and J by 1 base, leaving 15 bases between them. The CDR3 consists of 15 residues. Per germline, CDR1 MNHNS and CDR2 SASEGT. The CDR3 loop is CASTQQGEGTDTQYF. For the CDR3, the DNA is TGTGCCAGCACCCAACAGGGAGAAGGCACAGATACGCAGTATTTT.

This clonotype was picked up many times. The gene calls are TRBV9 and TRBJ2-5; D is uncertain. The CDR3 runs to 14 residues. The germline V gene has CDR1 SGDLS and CDR2 YYNGEE. Trimming took 3 bases from V and 4 from J, leaving 13 bases between them. The CDR3 nucleotides read TGTGCCAGCAGCGGCGTGGTAACGGGAGAGACCCAGTACTTC. Its translation: CASSGVVTGETQYF.

This clonotype occurred many times. The gene calls are TRBV9 and TRBJ2-5; TRBD2 agrees at 7 bases. This CDR3 is 13 amino acids long. The V gene's germline CDR1 is SGDLS and CDR2 YYNGEE. V shed 2 bases and J 4 bases; nucleotides not matched to a gene: 2. The CDR3 sequence is CASSVWGGETQYF. The CDR3 DNA follows: TGTGCCAGCAGCGTTTGGGGGGGAGAGACCCAGTACTTC.